This TCR beta chain was captured in a study of blood T cell repertoires in COVID-19. Assay used: immunoSEQ multiplex PCR; TCRdb lists only in-frame clones, some missing. The repertoire holds more than 90,000 clones, with about 86% as singletons. Germline CDR1 ENHRY, CDR2 SYGVKD. This CDR3 region has 13 residues. V was cut by 0 bases and J by 7 bases, with 10 bases left in between. The chain employs TRBV10-3 and TRBJ2-7, with no clear D. The sequence was collected from a man in his sixties with acute or convalescent COVID-19. Material for sequencing was peripheral blood. The CDR3 region is CAISESPLDEQYV. CDR3 in DNA: TGTGCCATCAGTGAGTCCCCTTTAGATGAGCAGTACGTC.